The 23 T cell receptor beta chains presented below share a single source sample, sequenced in a study of T cell repertoires in cytomegalovirus infection. Their antigen targets remain unknown. TCRdb recomputed calls from the reads with MiXCR, one row per CDR3 protein. The sample yields 570,000 or so distinct CDR3 sequences, 40% seen once. Material: cultured PBMCs, obtained from culture after CMV antigen stimulation. All receptors come from a human donor in good health (CMV status not recorded). Some clones in this sample may be carry-over from other donors' samples.

CDR3 nucleotides: TGCAGTGCTACCGTTGGACAGGGCCCTGGAAACACCATATATTTT. Translating gives CSATVGQGPGNTIYF. V and J are TRBV20-1 and TRBJ1-3; 8 positions match TRBD1. Germline V lookup: CDR1 DFQATT, CDR2 SNEGSKA (reference sequence). The CDR3 runs to 15 residues. The V gene end was trimmed by 4 bases and the J gene end by 2 bases; junction bases not matched to a gene: 7.

This clonotype was observed a few times. The J gene is TRBJ2-2, the V gene TRBV4-1, with D possibly being TRBD1 or TRBD2 (6 bases each). V lost 2 bases and J 2 bases, leaving 9 bases between the germline ends. This CDR3 spans 15 amino acids. Germline V gene data show CDR1 as MGHRA and CDR2 as YSYEKL. This CDR3 reads CASSQSGGNTGELFF. CDR3 nucleotide sequence: TGCGCCAGCAGCCAATCCGGGGGCAACACCGGGGAGCTGTTTTTT.

The rearrangement uses TRBV4-2 and TRBJ2-5; 7 bases fit TRBD1. Germline V gives CDR1 LGHNA, CDR2 YNFKEQ. This CDR3 spans 14 amino acids. Germline trimming cut 5 bases from V and 2 bases from J; bases unmatched to any gene: 5. The CDR3 sequence is CASSRQGQQETQYF. CDR3 bases: TGTGCCAGCAGCAGACAGGGTCAACAAGAGACCCAGTACTTC.

This clonotype was observed a few times. J is TRBJ2-7 and V is TRBV7-2; no definite D call. The V end was cut by 6 bases, the J end by 1 base, with 13 bases between. The CDR3 is 14 amino acids. Germline loops: CDR1 SGHTA, CDR2 FQGNSA. The CDR3 DNA reads as TGTGCCAGCAGTTACGGACGCGGTTCCTACGAGCAGTACTTC. Protein sequence: CASSYGRGSYEQYF.

This clonotype was observed at least ten times. The chain joins TRBV7-2 to TRBJ2-1; 10 bases are shared with TRBD2. The J segment lost 7 bases and the V segment lost 2 bases, leaving 14 bases of the junction unmatched. The CDR3 contains 18 residues. Germline V gene sequence: CDR1 SGHTA, CDR2 FQGNSA. The CDR3 loop is CASSLMGAAGGRRNEQFF. Here the CDR3 DNA reads TGTGCCAGCAGCTTAATGGGGGCAGCGGGAGGGCGTAGAAATGAGCAGTTCTTC.

This clonotype came up a few times. This sequence joins TRBV7-2 and TRBJ1-4, with D perhaps TRBD1 (5 bases). Trimming left V 2 bases short and J 3 bases short, with 16 bases between. Per the germline V gene, CDR1 is SGHTA and CDR2 is FQGNSA. CDR3 length equals 17 residues. The CDR3 DNA sequence: TGTGCCAGCAGCTTACAGAGTCGGACATCGGCTAATGAAAAACTGTTTTTT. As protein: CASSLQSRTSANEKLFF.

This chain uses TRBV4-1 with TRBJ1-2; TRBD1 matches at 8 bases. Germline-derived CDR1 and CDR2 are MGHRA and YSYEKL. V trimming: 0 bases; J trimming: 8 bases; junction bases outside the gene matches: 8. The CDR3 loop spans 15 amino acids. The CDR3 DNA is TGCGCCAGCAGCCAAGACCCGACAGGGGTAATCGGCTACACCTTC. It codes for CASSQDPTGVIGYTF.

The genes are TRBV7-9 and TRBJ1-5; perhaps TRBD1 as D (5 bases). This CDR3 region has 16 residues. The V end lost 1 base, the J end lost 7 bases, and 17 bases lay between the germline ends. In germline, CDR1 is SEHNR, CDR2 FQNEAQ (reference sequence). The CDR3: CASSLGGPREGQPQHF. The DNA for the CDR3 is TGTGCCAGCAGCTTAGGGGGACCCCGGGAGGGCCAGCCCCAGCATTTT.

A few counts support this clonotype. This chain uses TRBV7-9 with TRBJ2-1; TRBD1 aligns across 8 bases. Per germline, CDR1 SEHNR and CDR2 FQNEAQ (reference sequence). The CDR3 is 16 residues long. V trimming: 4 bases; J trimming: 7 bases; junction bases outside the gene matches: 12. CDR3 amino acids: CASSSRKGQGLNEQFF. DNA of the CDR3: TGTGCCAGCAGCTCAAGAAAAGGACAGGGACTGAATGAGCAGTTCTTC.

This clonotype was counted many times. This chain uses TRBV7-8 with TRBJ2-7; TRBD2 matches at 7 bases. Germline CDR1 SGHVS, CDR2 FQNEAQ. The CDR3 totals 17 residues. V dropped 0 bases and J dropped 3; count of bases not matched to a gene: 11. The CDR3 nucleotides are TGTGCCAGCAGCTTAGCGCAACTAGCGAACACAAACTACGAGCAGTACTTC. Amino acids: CASSLAQLANTNYEQYF. Filled out from reference TRBV7-8 and TRBJ2-7, the complete variable domain reads GAGVSQSPRYKVAKRGQDVALRCDPISGHVSLFWYQQALGQGPEFLTYFQNEAQLDKSGLPSDRFFAERPEGSVSTLKIQRTQQEDSAVYLCASSLAQLANTNYEQYFGPGTRLTVT.

Concerning this clonotype itself: This likely comes from a read error, as the CDR3 has no conserved phenylalanine or tryptophan at its end. The rearrangement links TRBV7-2 to TRBJ2-1, with 8 bases aligning to TRBD2. V trimming: 3 bases; J trimming: 10 bases; junction bases outside the gene matches: 8. The germline V gene has CDR1 SGHTA and CDR2 FQGNSA. The CDR3 length is 14 residues. CDR3 protein: CASSFREGRGEQFV. In DNA, the CDR3 is TGTGCCAGCAGCTTCCGGGAGGGCCGGGGAGAGCAGTTCGTC.

This clonotype has just a few counts. The genes are TRBV12-3 or TRBV12-4 and TRBJ1-2; D might be TRBD1 (6 bases). Trimming shortened V by 7 bases and J by 2 bases, and 14 bases separated the two germline ends. The CDR3 is 14 residues long. The CDR3 DNA follows: TGTGCCAGCACCTCGACCGGGGGCAACTATGGCTACACCTTC. Encoded protein: CASTSTGGNYGYTF.

The chain uses TRBV12-3 or TRBV12-4 and TRBJ1-1; 8 bases agree with TRBD1. After removal of 7 bases from V and 1 base from J, the junction contained 5 bases not matched to a gene. The CDR3 sequence is 14 residues long. The CDR3 sequence is CASIRGQENTEAFF. The CDR3 DNA reads TGTGCCAGCATACGGGGACAGGAGAACACTGAAGCTTTCTTT.

This clonotype was detected only a few times. This sequence joins TRBV6-2 or TRBV6-3 and TRBJ1-5; D not certain. This CDR3 contains 14 residues. V was pared by 2 bases and J by 3 bases, with 8 bases between. Germline V gene sequence: CDR1 MNHEY, CDR2 SVGEGT. The CDR3 DNA reads TGTGCCAGCAGTTACCCAACAAACAATCAGCCCCAGCATTTT. Encoded protein: CASSYPTNNQPQHF.

The genes are TRBV7-6 and TRBJ2-7; TRBD2 might be the D (7 bases). This CDR3 has 16 amino acids. CDR1 and CDR2 (germline): SGHVS, FNYEAQ. Deletions cut 1 base from V and 1 base from J, with 14 bases between. In DNA, the CDR3 is TGTGCCAGCAGCTTAGGAACAGGGAGGGGATCCTACGAGCAGTACTTC. The encoded protein is CASSLGTGRGSYEQYF.

This chain joins TRBV7-2 and TRBJ2-7; D gene unclear. Germline lookup yields CDR1 SGHTA and CDR2 FQGNSA. V shed 2 bases and J shed 2 bases, with 10 bases lying between them. CDR3 length equals 14 residues. Here the CDR3 reads CASSLYGLTYEQYF. For the CDR3, the DNA is TGTGCCAGCAGCTTATACGGCTTAACCTACGAGCAGTACTTC. The whole variable domain, filled in from reference TRBV7-2 and TRBJ2-7, reads GAGVSQSPSNKVTEKGKDVELRCDPISGHTALYWYRQSLGQGLEFLIYFQGNSAPDKSGLPSDRFSAERTGGSVSTLTIQRTQQEDSAVYLCASSLYGLTYEQYFGPGTRLTVT.

V is TRBV7-2 and J is TRBJ2-1, with D perhaps matching TRBD1 or TRBD2 (5 bases each). V gave up 5 bases and J gave up 8 bases, with 13 bases separating them. Germline CDR1 SGHTA, CDR2 FQGNSA. The length of the CDR3 is 13 residues. CDR3 region: CASSRPGTDEQFF. The CDR3 coding sequence is TGTGCCAGCAGCCGCCCGGGGACGGATGAGCAGTTCTTC.

The chain combines TRBV28 with TRBJ1-5, with 9 nucleotides matching TRBD1. This CDR3 contains 18 residues. Per germline, CDR1 MDHEN and CDR2 SYDVKM. Trimming removed 3 bases from V and 2 bases from J; junction bases left unmatched: 11. Here the CDR3 DNA reads TGTGCCAGCAGTTTTAAGGGACAGGGCTGGGCAGGCAATCAGCCCCAGCATTTT. This codes for CASSFKGQGWAGNQPQHF.

V is TRBV7-2 and J is TRBJ2-2, with 8 bases lining up with TRBD1. The CDR3 contains 12 residues. V lost 10 bases to trimming and J lost 6 bases; unmatched junction nucleotides: 4. Germline-derived CDR1 and CDR2 are SGHTA and FQGNSA. The CDR3 protein is CATGGRPGELFF. CDR3 sequence (DNA): TGTGCCACAGGGGGCCGGCCCGGGGAGCTGTTTTTT.

This clonotype was detected a few times. J is TRBJ2-5 and V is TRBV7-9; 9 nucleotides agree with TRBD2. The CDR3 runs 18 residues. Losses at the gene ends were 4 bases for V and 4 bases for J; bases not matched to a gene: 16. The germline CDR1 and CDR2 sequences are SEHNR and FQNEAQ (reference sequence). CDR3 sequence reads: CASSSPSGREGLGETQYF. The CDR3, as DNA: TGTGCCAGCAGCTCCCCTTCGGGGCGGGAGGGCCTCGGAGAGACCCAGTACTTC.

This chain links TRBV20-1 with TRBJ2-6; 7 bases align to TRBD1. Germline values: CDR1 DFQATT, CDR2 SNEGSKA (reference sequence). The CDR3 has 15 amino acids. After removal of 3 bases from V and 4 bases from J, the junction contained 6 bases not matched to a gene. The DNA for the CDR3 is TGCAGTGCTAGGCGACAGGGAGCCGGGGCCAACGTCCTGACTTTC. This codes for CSARRQGAGANVLTF.

The chain employs TRBV6-2 or TRBV6-3 and TRBJ2-7; 8 positions match TRBD2. Germline V gives CDR1 MNHEY, CDR2 SVGEGT. This CDR3 contains 16 residues. V gave up 0 bases and J gave up 4 bases; unmatched junction bases: 8. The CDR3 DNA sequence: TGTGCCAGCAGTTACTCTCTAAGCGGGAGACGGTACGAGCAGTACTTC. This sequence encodes CASSYSLSGRRYEQYF.

The table lists this clonotype with a count of one. The chain combines TRBV5-4 with TRBJ1-5, with TRBD1 matching over 11 bases. V was clipped by 4 bases and J by 6 bases; unmatched bases: 9. Germline V gene sequence: CDR1 SGHNT, CDR2 YYREEE (reference sequence). The CDR3 has 16 amino acids. The CDR3 spells CASSSTGTGGLQPQHF. CDR3 bases: TGTGCCAGCAGCAGCACCGGGACAGGGGGTCTTCAGCCCCAGCATTTT.